Listed below are T cell receptor beta chains from one sample, sequenced in a study of cytomegalovirus exposure and HLA in healthy donors. Assay: immunoSEQ multiplex PCR; the TCRdb copy retains only in-frame clones and omits some. This sample yields about 98,000 clones, of which about 81% are seen a single time; about 1.5% belongs to the top ten. What was sequenced was PBMCs. The receptors originated from a man between 40 and 49 years old in good health and CMV-seronegative. Each CDR3 is given with its conserved first and last residue. A D gene is named only where the DNA matches it firmly. Part of the rows lack a size; the others show once, few, many or a class for expanded clones.

>TRBJ1-1|NA|NA|TRBV27
TGTGCCAGCAGTTTAGGAGCCCTGAACACTGAAGCTTTCTTT
CASSLGALNTEAFF
>TRBJ2-1|NA|NA|TRBV6-5
TGTGCCAGCAGGAGGGACTCCCTCAATGAGCAGTTCTTC
CASRRDSLNEQFF
>TRBJ1-5|NA|NA|TRBV2
TGTGCCAGCAGTGGTGCGATCTTTCAGCCCCAGCATTTT
CASSGAIFQPQHF
>TRBJ1-3|NA|NA|TRBV9
TGTGCCAGCAGCGTCCAATCGGACAGTAGCTCTGGAAACACCATATATTTT
CASSVQSDSSSGNTIYF
>TRBJ1-2|NA|NA|TRBV28
TGTGCCAGCCTCCGGGACATAGTTTGGGGTGGCTACACCTTC
CASLRDIVWGGYTF
>TRBJ2-7|NA|NA|TRBV5-1
TGCGCCAGCAGCCCACGGACATGGTCCGAGCAGTACTTC
CASSPRTWSEQYF
>TRBJ2-5|TRBD2|NA|TRBV7-2
TGTGCCAGCAGCTTAGCTCCTAGCGGGGGGCGAAAAGAGACCCAGTACTTC
CASSLAPSGGRKETQYF
>TRBJ1-5|NA|NA|TRBV7-2
TGTGCCAGCAGCTTAGGCCTAGGGGTTGAAATCAGGCCCCAGCATTTT
CASSLGLGVEIRPQHF
>TRBJ2-3|TRBD2|NA|TRBV2
TGTGCCAGCAGTGAAGGAGCGGGGGCCCTTACGCAGTATTTT
CASSEGAGALTQYF
>TRBJ2-3|TRBD2|NA|TRBV5-5
TGTGCCAGCGCCAGACTAGCGGGGGGCCTTGGCACAGATACGCAGTATTTT
CASARLAGGLGTDTQYF
>TRBJ2-2|TRBD2|NA|TRBV25-1
TGTGCCAGCAGTGAATATAGCGGGGGCACCGGGGAGCTGTTTTTT
CASSEYSGGTGELFF
>TRBJ1-5|NA|few|TRBV27
TGTGCCAGCAGTGGAGATAGCAATCAGCCCCAGCATTTT
CASSGDSNQPQHF
>TRBJ1-2|NA|NA|TRBV7-2
TGTGCCAGCAATGGGGGGGGACGTGGCTACACCTTC
CASNGGGRGYTF
>TRBJ1-6|TRBD1|NA|TRBV5-1
TGCGCCAGCAGCTTGGGGGACAGGGACAATTCACCCCTCCACTTT
CASSLGDRDNSPLHF
>TRBJ2-2|NA|once|TRBV27
TGTGCCAGCAGTTCCAGACTCACCGGGGAGCTGTTTTTT
CASSSRLTGELFF
>TRBJ1-5|TRBD1|NA|TRBV6-1
TGTGCCAGCAGGGGGACAGGGGAGAATCAGCCCCAGCATTTT
CASRGTGENQPQHF
>TRBJ1-5|TRBD1|few|TRBV19
TGTGCCAGTAGTATAGGACAGGGGGCCGGCCAGCCCCAGCATTTT
CASSIGQGAGQPQHF
>TRBJ2-2|NA|NA|TRBV15
TGTGCCACCAGCAGCAAGGGCAGGGTGCGCACCGGGGAGCTGTTTTTT
CATSSKGRVRTGELFF
>TRBJ2-1|NA|NA|TRBV25-1
TGTGCCAGCAGTGTAGGGGGTTCTTACAATGAGCAGTTCTTC
CASSVGGSYNEQFF
>TRBJ2-3|NA|NA|TRBV5-1
TGCGCCAGCAGCTTGCCAGGGGGGAGCACAGATACGCAGTATTTT
CASSLPGGSTDTQYF
>TRBJ2-7|NA|NA|TRBV10-3
TGTGCCATCAGGGACCCAGGGGACCCCTACGAGCAGTACTTC
CAIRDPGDPYEQYF
>TRBJ1-6|TRBD1|NA|TRBV18
TGTGCCAGCTCACTCAGTCCCGGGACAGGGGCTGGTTCACCCCTCCACTTT
CASSLSPGTGAGSPLHF
>TRBJ2-7|TRBD1|NA|TRBV27
TGTGCCAGCTCCAGGGGGTACGAGCAGTACTTC
CASSRGYEQYF
>TRBJ2-2|TRBD1|NA|TRBV7-6
TGTGCCAGCAGCTCCGGACAGGGGGCTGAGTTTGGGGAGCTGTTTTTT
CASSSGQGAEFGELFF
>TRBJ2-5|TRBD2|NA|TRBV6-1
TGTGCCAGCAGTGAAGAGCGGGGAGAGACCCAGTACTTC
CASSEERGETQYF
>TRBJ1-1|TRBD1|NA|TRBV6-5
TGTGCCAGCAGACCAGGGGGCGCCACTGAAGCTTTCTTT
CASRPGGATEAFF
>TRBJ1-5|NA|once|TRBV6-1
TGTGCCAGCAGTGATACAGGCTTAGGTCAGCCCCAGCATTTT
CASSDTGLGQPQHF
>TRBJ1-1|TRBD1|NA|TRBV2
TGTGCCAGCAGCTCACAGGGGGCTCGGCACACTGAAGCTTTCTTT
CASSSQGARHTEAFF
>TRBJ2-7|NA|once|TRBV2
TGTGCCAGCAGGCGGGTTTACGAGCAGTACTTC
CASRRVYEQYF
>TRBJ2-3|NA|few|TRBV12-5
TGTGCTAGTGGTTTGGGGTCGCCAGCAGATACGCAGTATTTT
CASGLGSPADTQYF
>TRBJ1-1|NA|once|TRBV28
TGTGCCAGCAGGCAGGGAAATATCAACACTGAAGCTTTCTTT
CASRQGNINTEAFF
>TRBJ1-2|TRBD1|NA|TRBV5-4
TGTGCCAGCAGCCCGCTGACAGGGGTCGACTATGGCTACACCTTC
CASSPLTGVDYGYTF
>TRBJ2-5|TRBD2|NA|TRBV10-3
TGTGCCATCGCGTCTAGCGGGGAGGAGACCCAGTACTTC
CAIASSGEETQYF
>TRBJ2-7|NA|NA|TRBV10-3
TGTGCCATCCACAACGGGGGGCGCGACGAGCAGTACTTC
CAIHNGGRDEQYF
>TRBJ2-3|TRBD2|NA|TRBV28
TGTGCCAGCAGGGGGGTGGGAGGGGTTGGCACAGATACGCAGTATTTT
CASRGVGGVGTDTQYF
>TRBJ2-7|TRBD1|NA|TRBV7-8
TGTGCCAGCAGCCCCTACAGGGGGGCCCCCTACGAGCAGTACTTC
CASSPYRGAPYEQYF
>TRBJ1-2|NA|once|TRBV21-1
TGTGCCAGCAGCAAGAAAAAGGGACTGCGGGCTGGCTACACCTTC
CASSKKKGLRAGYTF
>TRBJ1-1|TRBD1|once|TRBV5-1
TGCGCCAGCAGCTTGGAGGACAGGCTGAAGGCTGAAGCTTTCTTT
CASSLEDRLKAEAFF
>TRBJ2-7|TRBD2|NA|TRBV6-5
TGTGCCAGCAGTTACTCGGATTTCCAGGGAGGGGAGCAGTACTTC
CASSYSDFQGGEQYF
>TRBJ1-1|TRBD1|NA|TRBV6-4
TGTGCCAGCAGGCGGACAGGGAACACTGAAGCTTTCTTT
CASRRTGNTEAFF
>TRBJ1-5|NA|NA|TRBV6-1
TGTGCCAGCAGCCTGAGTGGGACAAGAGATCAGCCCCAGCATTTT
CASSLSGTRDQPQHF
>TRBJ1-6|TRBD1|NA|TRBV30
TGTGCCTGGAGTGTAAAAGGACAGGGCCATTCACCCCTCCACTTT
CAWSVKGQGHSPLHF
>TRBJ2-7|NA|NA|TRBV5-1
TGCGCCAGCAGCTTGGATAGACCCCCGGGATACGAGCAGTACTTC
CASSLDRPPGYEQYF
>TRBJ2-3|TRBD1|NA|TRBV7-9
TGTGCCAGCAGCTCCGGGACAGGGAGCACAGATACGCAGTATTTT
CASSSGTGSTDTQYF
>TRBJ1-1|NA|NA|TRBV5-1
TGCGCCAGCAAACGGCAGGGACTCACTGAAGCTTTCTTT
CASKRQGLTEAFF
>TRBJ2-1|TRBD1|NA|TRBV2
TGTGCCAGCAGTGAGCAGGGGGCCTACAATGAGCAGTTCTTC
CASSEQGAYNEQFF
>TRBJ1-2|NA|NA|TRBV4-3
TGCGCCAGCAGCCAAGATGAGTCGGGCAGGGGCTATGGCTACACCTTC
CASSQDESGRGYGYTF
>TRBJ2-7|NA|medium-sized|TRBV6-5
TGTGCCAGCAGTCTTAGGGGAGGCAACGAGCAGTACTTC
CASSLRGGNEQYF
>TRBJ1-5|TRBD1|NA|TRBV7-9
TGTGCCAGCAGCAGGACAGGCCTCAATCAGCCCCAGCATTTT
CASSRTGLNQPQHF
>TRBJ1-2|NA|once|TRBV7-9
TGTGCCAGCAATCGTGGGGGGTCTAACTATGGCTACACCTTC
CASNRGGSNYGYTF
>TRBJ2-1|TRBD2|NA|TRBV5-1
TGCGCCAGCAGCAGAGCGGGGGCAACCTACAATGAGCAGTTCTTC
CASSRAGATYNEQFF
>TRBJ2-2|TRBD1|NA|TRBV11-2
TGTGCCAGCATAAAAGGGACAGGGACCACCGGGGAGCTGTTTTTT
CASIKGTGTTGELFF
>TRBJ1-1|TRBD1|NA|TRBV11-3
TGTGCCAGCAGCTTTACAGGGGGAGGAAAGAACACTGAAGCTTTCTTT
CASSFTGGGKNTEAFF
>TRBJ2-7|NA|once|TRBV11-2
TGTGCCAGCAGCTTAGTACAACACGAGCAGTACTTC
CASSLVQHEQYF
>TRBJ1-3|NA|NA|TRBV5-6
TGTGCCAGCAGCTTGGGGGGTCGTGGGACAAGCTCTGGAAACACCATATATTTT
CASSLGGRGTSSGNTIYF
>TRBJ2-5|TRBD2|NA|TRBV4-2
TGTGCCAGCAGCCCGGGGGGCGGGGGGACTGAAGAGACCCAGTACTTC
CASSPGGGGTEETQYF